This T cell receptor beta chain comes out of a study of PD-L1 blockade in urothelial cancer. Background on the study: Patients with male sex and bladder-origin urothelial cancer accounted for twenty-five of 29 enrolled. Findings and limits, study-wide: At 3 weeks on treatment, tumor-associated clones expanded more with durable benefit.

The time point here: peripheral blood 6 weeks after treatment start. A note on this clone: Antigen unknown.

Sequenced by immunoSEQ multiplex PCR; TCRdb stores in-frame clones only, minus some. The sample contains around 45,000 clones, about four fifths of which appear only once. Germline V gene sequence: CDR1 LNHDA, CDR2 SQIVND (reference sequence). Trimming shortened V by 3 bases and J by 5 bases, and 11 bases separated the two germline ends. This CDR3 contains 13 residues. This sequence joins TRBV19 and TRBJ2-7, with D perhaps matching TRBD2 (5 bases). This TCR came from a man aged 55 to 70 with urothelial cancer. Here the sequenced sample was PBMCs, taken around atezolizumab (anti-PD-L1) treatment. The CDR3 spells CASSILGSDEQYF. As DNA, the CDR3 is TGTGCCAGTAGTATTTTAGGGAGCGACGAGCAGTACTTC.